Presented here are 24 T cell receptor beta chains from one specimen sequenced in a study of blood T cell repertoires in COVID-19. Method: immunoSEQ multiplex PCR; TCRdb's copy keeps in-frame clones and lacks some. The sample shows around 620,000 clones, more than 80% of them seen only once. Sequences were obtained from peripheral blood. The source is a woman between 18 and 29 years old with acute or convalescent COVID-19.

The chain joins TRBV19 to TRBJ1-1, with D perhaps TRBD1 (6 bases). The CDR3 spans 15 residues. CDR1 is LNHDA, CDR2 SQIVND, per germline (reference sequence). V was clipped by 4 bases and J by 5 bases, with 17 bases between them. CDR3 sequence reads: CASSTNREIWTEAFF. In DNA form, the CDR3 reads TGTGCCAGTAGTACCAACAGGGAGATTTGGACTGAAGCTTTCTTT.

This chain links TRBV6-6 with TRBJ1-2; TRBD1 matches at 9 bases. Germline V lookup: CDR1 MNHNY, CDR2 SVGAGI (reference sequence). The CDR3 consists of 17 residues. The ends lost 5 bases at V and 1 base at J; junction bases unmatched: 11. DNA of the CDR3: TGTGCCAGCAGTCAAAGGGACAGGGCTTTGTTTAACTATGGCTACACCTTC. This sequence encodes CASSQRDRALFNYGYTF.

This clone showed up just a few times. The chain recombines TRBV4-3 with TRBJ1-5; D not resolved. Germline V gene lookup returns CDR1 LGHNA and CDR2 YSLEER. The CDR3 contains 17 residues. The germline V and J ends were trimmed by 1 base and 4 bases, with 17 bases remaining between them. The CDR3: CASSQVRAGEGNQPQHF. The CDR3 bases are TGCGCCAGCAGCCAAGTAAGGGCGGGAGAGGGAAATCAGCCCCAGCATTTT.

V and J are TRBV10-3 and TRBJ2-2, with D perhaps matching TRBD1 (6 bases). V gave up 4 bases and J gave up 6 bases, with 15 bases separating them. The CDR3 sequence is 15 residues long. Germline CDR1 is ENHRY and CDR2 is SYGVKD. The CDR3 nucleotides are TGTGCCATCAGTGGGGGACATGAGGGGCCCGGGGAGCTGTTTTTT. This gives the protein CAISGGHEGPGELFF.

The V call is TRBV27, the J call TRBJ1-2; the match to TRBD1 covers 9 bases. This CDR3 spans 17 amino acids. V dropped 4 bases and J dropped 4; count of bases not matched to a gene: 13. CDR1 and CDR2 (germline): MNHEY, SMNVEV (reference sequence). For the CDR3, the DNA is TGTGCCAGCAGTTCCGGGACAGGGACCTCAACATTCTATGGCTACACCTTC. It specifies CASSSGTGTSTFYGYTF.

This sequence joins TRBV7-2 and TRBJ1-1; possible D gene TRBD1, 6 bases. CDR1 is SGHTA, CDR2 FQGNSA, per germline. V dropped 1 base and J dropped 7 bases, with 13 bases sitting between them. CDR3 length: 14 amino acids. CDR3 in DNA: TGTGCCAGCAGCTTAGGGGGGCCCAGCAGTGAAGCTTTCTTT. Translating gives CASSLGGPSSEAFF.

This clone showed up just once. The chain joins TRBV11-2 to TRBJ2-2, with 12 bases fitting TRBD2. J lost 7 bases, V lost 3 bases, and 12 bases had no gene match. The V gene's germline CDR1 is SGHAT and CDR2 FQNNGV. This CDR3 is built from 18 residues. In DNA, the CDR3 is TGTGCCAGCAGCTTCTTGGCTCTAGCGGGGGGGCTCGACGGGGAGCTGTTTTTT. Its protein is CASSFLALAGGLDGELFF.

The gene calls are TRBV7-2 and TRBJ2-7; the match to TRBD2 covers 9 bases. CDR3 length equals 15 residues. CDR1 is SGHTA and CDR2 is FQGNSA in the germline V gene. With 3 bases clipped from V and 4 bases from J, the junction kept 7 bases outside the gene matches. The CDR3 loop is CASSFRGGAFYEQYF. In nucleotides, the CDR3 is TGTGCCAGCAGCTTCCGCGGGGGGGCCTTTTACGAGCAGTACTTC.

The genes are TRBV11-3 and TRBJ2-1, with 9 bases aligning to TRBD2. Per the germline V gene, CDR1 is SGHNT and CDR2 is YENEEA. The CDR3 has 13 amino acids. V shed 1 base, J shed 10 bases, and the junction held 2 bases outside the gene matches. In DNA, the CDR3 is TGTGCCAGCAGCTTAGCGCTAGCGGGGGAGCAGTTCTTC. The encoded protein is CASSLALAGEQFF.

J is TRBJ2-7 and V is TRBV7-2, with a tentative D call TRBD2 (5 bases). In germline, CDR1 is SGHTA, CDR2 FQGNSA. This CDR3 has 15 residues. V was clipped by 1 base and J by 2 bases, with 12 bases between them. CDR3 sequence reads: CASSLGLNPPYEQYF. Here the CDR3 DNA reads TGTGCCAGCAGCTTAGGACTAAACCCCCCCTACGAGCAGTACTTC. Full variable domain (rest looked up from reference TRBV7-2 and TRBJ2-7): GAGVSQSPSNKVTEKGKDVELRCDPISGHTALYWYRQSLGQGLEFLIYFQGNSAPDKSGLPSDRFSAERTGGSVSTLTIQRTQQEDSAVYLCASSLGLNPPYEQYFGPGTRLTVT.

This clone was observed once. This chain joins TRBV15 and TRBJ1-5; no firm D call. This CDR3 is 16 amino acids long. Germline V gene lookup returns CDR1 LNHNV and CDR2 YYDKDF (reference sequence). Between the trimmed V and J ends, which lost 0 bases and 4 bases, there was a span of 13 bases. The CDR3 nucleotides are TGTGCCACCAGCAGAGATCGTTCCAGCAGGAATCAGCCCCAGCATTTT. This gives the protein CATSRDRSSRNQPQHF.

This rearrangement joins TRBV24-1 to TRBJ2-7, with D possibly TRBD1 on 6 matching bases. Germline V gene sequence: CDR1 KGHDR, CDR2 SFDVKD. The CDR3 runs to 15 residues. V lost 0 bases and J 6 bases, leaving 14 bases between the germline ends. This CDR3 is CATSDLKVGASEQYF. CDR3 in DNA: TGTGCCACCAGTGATTTGAAGGTGGGGGCCTCCGAGCAGTACTTC.

The rearrangement links TRBV7-6 to TRBJ1-6, with 8 nucleotides matching TRBD1. The CDR3 totals 15 residues. The junction had 5 bases not matched to a gene; V was cut back by 2 bases and J by 8 bases. Germline CDR1 reads SGHVS; CDR2 reads FNYEAQ. CDR3 coding DNA: TGTGCCAGCAGCTTAATGGGACAGGCCTATTCACCCCTCCACTTT. Translation gives CASSLMGQAYSPLHF.

The chain employs TRBV6-2 or TRBV6-3 and TRBJ2-3; D is unresolved. Trimming left V 5 bases short and J 4 bases short, with 13 bases between. Germline V gene data show CDR1 as MNHEY and CDR2 as SVGEGT. The CDR3 contains 14 residues. The CDR3 DNA sequence: TGTGCCAGCAGTCCCGGTTTGTCGTCAGATACGCAGTATTTT. Translating it yields CASSPGLSSDTQYF.

The V gene is TRBV4-1, the J gene TRBJ2-1; 7 bases are a match to TRBD2. After removal of 1 base from V and 5 bases from J, the junction contained 17 bases not matched to a gene. Per the germline V gene, CDR1 is MGHRA and CDR2 is YSYEKL. The CDR3 loop spans 19 amino acids. CDR3 sequence (DNA): TGCGCCAGCAGCCAAGCTCTTTCCGCGGGGGTCCGTGGCCACAATGAGCAGTTCTTC. Translating gives CASSQALSAGVRGHNEQFF.

This clone was seen just once. The chain recombines TRBV4-1 with TRBJ2-7; TRBD1 matches 7 bases. The V and J ends lost 0 bases and 0 bases, in that order; junction bases with no gene match: 2. CDR3 length: 15 amino acids. The germline V gene has CDR1 MGHRA and CDR2 YSYEKL. CDR3 residues: CASSQDRQGSYEQYF. DNA of the CDR3: TGCGCCAGCAGCCAAGATCGACAGGGCTCCTACGAGCAGTACTTC.

This chain joins TRBV4-2 and TRBJ2-2, with 7 nucleotides matching TRBD1. This CDR3 region has 16 residues. CDR1 LGHNA and CDR2 YNFKEQ come from the germline V gene. V trimming: 1 base; J trimming: 7 bases; junction bases outside the gene matches: 9. The CDR3 DNA sequence: TGTGCCAGCAGCCAAGGGGCGTTAGGGGGCAGCGGGGAGCTGTTTTTT. Its protein product is CASSQGALGGSGELFF.

The V call is TRBV21-1, the J call TRBJ2-7; the D call of TRBD2 is as the table states it, not checked on the DNA. TRBV21-1 is labeled a pseudogene. The CDR3 has 16 residues. This CDR3 reads CASSKVLHGLLYEQYF. CDR3 nucleotides: TGTGCCAGCAGCAAAGTTTTGCACGGACTATTGTACGAGCAGTACTTC.

J is TRBJ1-1 and V is TRBV6-1; D is perhaps TRBD1 (6 bases). The V end lost 2 bases, the J end lost 11 bases, and 12 bases lay between the germline ends. CDR1 and CDR2 from the germline V gene are MNHNS and SASEGT. This CDR3 is 12 amino acids long. This CDR3 is CASSEHGGGAFF. DNA of the CDR3: TGTGCCAGCAGTGAACATGGGGGCGGGGCTTTCTTT.

The chain's CDR3 is CASSWPGQGTEAFF. CDR3 DNA sequence: TGTGCCAGCAGTTGGCCGGGACAGGGCACTGAAGCTTTCTTT. The V call is TRBV7-2, the J call TRBJ1-1; 9 nucleotides line up with TRBD1. Per the germline V gene, CDR1 is SGHTA and CDR2 is FQGNSA. The V segment lost 6 bases and the J segment 4 bases; nucleotides outside the gene matches: 6. This CDR3 has 14 amino acids.

The rearrangement joins TRBV18 to TRBJ2-3, with 10 nucleotides matching TRBD2. Looked up from germline, CDR1 is KGHSH and CDR2 is LQKENI. The CDR3 runs 15 residues. V shed 3 bases, J shed 5 bases, and the junction held 5 bases outside the gene matches. CDR3: CASSPRASGGDTQYF. The DNA for the CDR3 is TGTGCCAGCTCACCCCGGGCTAGCGGGGGAGATACGCAGTATTTT.

J is TRBJ1-4 and V is TRBV6-5; D is possibly TRBD1 (6 bases). V lost 2 bases and J 8 bases, leaving 18 bases between the germline ends. The germline CDR1 and CDR2 sequences are MNHEY and SVGAGI. The CDR3 is 16 residues long. CDR3 region: CASSYGTSELGEKLFF. The CDR3 DNA sequence: TGTGCCAGCAGTTACGGGACATCCGAACTAGGGGAAAAACTGTTTTTT.

This clone has only a few counts. The rearrangement links TRBV4-2 to TRBJ1-1; a weak D match, TRBD1 (5 bases). Germline CDR1 and CDR2: LGHNA and YNFKEQ. With 0 bases removed from V and 6 bases from J, the gap between germline ends came to 11 bases. This CDR3 comprises 14 residues. The CDR3 loop is CASSQEGVSSEAFF. The CDR3 bases are TGTGCCAGCAGCCAAGAAGGGGTGAGCTCTGAAGCTTTCTTT.

The rearrangement uses TRBV7-2 and TRBJ1-2; 7 nucleotides line up with TRBD1. CDR3 length equals 13 residues. Losses at the gene ends were 7 bases for V and 8 bases for J; bases not matched to a gene: 10. Germline-derived CDR1 and CDR2 are SGHTA and FQGNSA. The CDR3 DNA reads TGTGCCAGCACCCTGACAGGGTATCAGGGCTACACCTTC. Its protein is CASTLTGYQGYTF.